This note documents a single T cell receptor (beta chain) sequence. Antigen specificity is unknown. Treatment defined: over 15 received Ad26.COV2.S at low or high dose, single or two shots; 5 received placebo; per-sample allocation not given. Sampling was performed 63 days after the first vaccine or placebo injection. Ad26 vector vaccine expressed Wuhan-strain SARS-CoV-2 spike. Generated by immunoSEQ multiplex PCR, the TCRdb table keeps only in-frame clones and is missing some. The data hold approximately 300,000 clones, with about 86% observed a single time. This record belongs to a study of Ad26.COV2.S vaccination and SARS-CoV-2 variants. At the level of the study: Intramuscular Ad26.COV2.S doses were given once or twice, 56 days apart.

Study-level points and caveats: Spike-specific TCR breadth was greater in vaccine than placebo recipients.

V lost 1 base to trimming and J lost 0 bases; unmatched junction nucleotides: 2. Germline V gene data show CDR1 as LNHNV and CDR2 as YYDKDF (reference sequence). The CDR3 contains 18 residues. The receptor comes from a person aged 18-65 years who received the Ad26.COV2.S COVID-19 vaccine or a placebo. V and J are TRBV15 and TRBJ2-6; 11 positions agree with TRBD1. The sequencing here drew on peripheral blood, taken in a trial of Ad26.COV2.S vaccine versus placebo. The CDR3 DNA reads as TGTGCCACCAGCAGAGCCGGGACAGGGGGCTCTGGGGCCAACGTCCTGACTTTC. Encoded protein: CATSRAGTGGSGANVLTF.